These T cell receptor beta chains were read from a single sample in a study of T cell clones after liver transplantation. Profiling relied on immunoSEQ multiplex PCR, and the TCRdb table lists in-frame clones only, not all of them. This sample has roughly 80,000 clones, with roughly 83% found just once. Sequences were derived from CD4+ T cells from blood, sampled at the 22-month timepoint. All receptors derive from a human patient who received a liver transplant. The graft donor may be the source of some T cells. Both conserved end residues are part of each CDR3. The D gene is left open where the match is weak. Rows give clone size only sometimes, using once, few, many, or a class for an expanded clone.

clone_size: NA; v_call: TRBV5-1; j_call: TRBJ1-3; d_call: NA; cdr3_nt: TGCGCCAGCAGCCCCCGCAGGGACTCTGGAAACACCATATATTTT; cdr3_aa: CASSPRRDSGNTIYF
clone_size: NA; v_call: TRBV9; j_call: TRBJ2-7; d_call: TRBD2; cdr3_nt: TGTGCCAGCAGCGTAGGGGCGGGGGCCTACGAGCAGTACTTC; cdr3_aa: CASSVGAGAYEQYF
clone_size: NA; v_call: TRBV29-1; j_call: TRBJ2-3; d_call: TRBD2; cdr3_nt: TGCAGCGTTGAAGGGGGACTAGCGGGAGATGGGGCAGATACGCAGTATTTT; cdr3_aa: CSVEGGLAGDGADTQYF
clone_size: medium-sized; v_call: TRBV11-3; j_call: TRBJ1-6; d_call: NA; cdr3_nt: TGTGCCAGCAGCTTGGATACCGATTCACCCCTCCACTTT; cdr3_aa: CASSLDTDSPLHF
clone_size: NA; v_call: TRBV18; j_call: TRBJ2-7; d_call: NA; cdr3_nt: TGTGCCAGCTCACCAGCTAGGGTGCAAACCTACGAGCAGTACTTC; cdr3_aa: CASSPARVQTYEQYF
clone_size: NA; v_call: TRBV13; j_call: TRBJ2-3; d_call: NA; cdr3_nt: TGTGCCAGCAGCTTAGGCGCGGGGCGGTCAGATACGCAGTATTTT; cdr3_aa: CASSLGAGRSDTQYF
clone_size: NA; v_call: TRBV29-1; j_call: TRBJ2-3; d_call: TRBD2; cdr3_nt: TGCAGCGTTGAAGGCGCGGGGGGATTCACAGATACGCAGTATTTT; cdr3_aa: CSVEGAGGFTDTQYF
clone_size: few; v_call: TRBV28; j_call: TRBJ2-7; d_call: TRBD1; cdr3_nt: TGTGCCAGCAGTACCTGGACAGGGCCGAGGGCCGAGCAGTACTTC; cdr3_aa: CASSTWTGPRAEQYF
clone_size: NA; v_call: TRBV2; j_call: TRBJ2-3; d_call: TRBD1; cdr3_nt: TGTGCCAGCAGGCCGGGACAGGGGGTTCAGACAGGGGATACGCAGTATTTT; cdr3_aa: CASRPGQGVQTGDTQYF
clone_size: NA; v_call: TRBV30; j_call: TRBJ2-5; d_call: TRBD2; cdr3_nt: TGTGCCTGGTTGACTAGCGGGATACAAGAGACCCAGTACTTC; cdr3_aa: CAWLTSGIQETQYF
clone_size: NA; v_call: TRBV12-5; j_call: TRBJ2-7; d_call: TRBD1; cdr3_nt: TGTGCTAGTGGTTTGGGACAGGGGGCATACTACGAGCAGTACTTC; cdr3_aa: CASGLGQGAYYEQYF
clone_size: NA; v_call: TRBV4-2; j_call: TRBJ1-6; d_call: NA; cdr3_nt: TGTGCCAGCAGCCAAGATCACGGGACGAATTCACCCCTCCACTTT; cdr3_aa: CASSQDHGTNSPLHF
clone_size: NA; v_call: TRBV19; j_call: TRBJ1-1; d_call: NA; cdr3_nt: TGTGCCAGTAGTCCGAAGGGGAACACTGAAGCTTTCTTT; cdr3_aa: CASSPKGNTEAFF
clone_size: NA; v_call: TRBV9; j_call: TRBJ1-2; d_call: NA; cdr3_nt: TGTGCCAGCAGCGTAGGGGCAGGGTGGGACTATGGCTACACCTTC; cdr3_aa: CASSVGAGWDYGYTF
clone_size: NA; v_call: TRBV19; j_call: TRBJ2-7; d_call: TRBD2; cdr3_nt: TGTGCCAGTAGGGCGGGAGGGTCCTACGAGCAGTACTTC; cdr3_aa: CASRAGGSYEQYF
clone_size: NA; v_call: TRBV21-1; j_call: TRBJ1-5; d_call: NA; cdr3_nt: TGTGCCAGCAGAGAGCGCATACTACATTGGCATCATCAGCCCCAGCATTTT; cdr3_aa: CASRERILHWHHQPQHF
clone_size: once; v_call: TRBV29-1; j_call: TRBJ2-3; d_call: TRBD1; cdr3_nt: TGCAGCGTTACAGGGGACGCGAGGACAGATACGCAGTATTTT; cdr3_aa: CSVTGDARTDTQYF
clone_size: NA; v_call: TRBV7-2; j_call: TRBJ2-7; d_call: NA; cdr3_nt: TGTGCCAGCAGCTTCGACGCAGTTAACTACGAGCAGTACTTC; cdr3_aa: CASSFDAVNYEQYF
clone_size: NA; v_call: TRBV7-2; j_call: TRBJ2-2; d_call: TRBD2; cdr3_nt: TGTGCCAGCAGCGGGGAGAGCGGGGGGGCCTCCGGGGAGCTGTTTTTT; cdr3_aa: CASSGESGGASGELFF
clone_size: NA; v_call: TRBV9; j_call: TRBJ2-3; d_call: TRBD1; cdr3_nt: TGTGCCAGCAGCGACCGGGACAGAAGGGATACGCAGTATTTT; cdr3_aa: CASSDRDRRDTQYF
clone_size: NA; v_call: TRBV19; j_call: TRBJ2-1; d_call: NA; cdr3_nt: TGTGCCAGTAAGGCGGAGGTCCCTAACAATGAGCAGTTCTTC; cdr3_aa: CASKAEVPNNEQFF
clone_size: NA; v_call: TRBV11-3; j_call: TRBJ1-1; d_call: NA; cdr3_nt: TGTGCCAGCAGCTTGGGGGGCCGGCCATTCACTGAAGCTTTCTTT; cdr3_aa: CASSLGGRPFTEAFF
clone_size: NA; v_call: TRBV28; j_call: TRBJ1-3; d_call: NA; cdr3_nt: TGTGCCAGCAGTTCGCCGGAGAACAGCGTTCGACACACCATATATTTT; cdr3_aa: CASSSPENSVRHTIYF
clone_size: NA; v_call: TRBV18; j_call: TRBJ1-1; d_call: NA; cdr3_nt: TGTGCCAGCTCACCTGGACAAACTGAAGCTTTCTTT; cdr3_aa: CASSPGQTEAFF